The 19 T cell receptor beta chains below come from one sample, sequenced in a study of control samples from healthy donors and cancer patients. The table came from immunoSEQ multiplex PCR; TCRdb's copy has only in-frame clones and leaves some out. The sample has roughly 100,000 clones, 92% seen once. Sequenced: blood. Every receptor here comes from a woman aged 18-30 years in good health.

This clone was detected once. CDR3 protein: CASSRQGDSNQPQHF. The CDR3 bases are TGTGCCAGCAGCCGACAGGGAGATAGCAATCAGCCCCAGCATTTT. The chain is built from TRBV13 and TRBJ1-5; 7 positions match TRBD1. Germline-derived CDR1 and CDR2 are PRHDT and FYEKMQ (reference sequence). The CDR3 loop spans 15 amino acids. V trimming: 5 bases; J trimming: 0 bases; junction bases outside the gene matches: 4.

V usage is TRBV3-1 (or the pseudogene TRBV3-2) and J usage is TRBJ2-3; D is unclear. CDR3 length: 14 residues. V gave up 2 bases and J gave up 4 bases, with 10 bases separating them. Germline CDR1 reads LGHDT; CDR2 reads YNNKEL (reference sequence). DNA of the CDR3: TGTGCCAGCAGCCAACCATTCGTCCCAGATACGCAGTATTTT. Translation gives CASSQPFVPDTQYF.

The V and J genes are TRBV5-8 and TRBJ2-2, with TRBD1 matching 9 bases. CDR1 is SGHTS and CDR2 is YDEGEE in the germline V gene. The CDR3 is 16 residues long. The V gene end was trimmed by 4 bases and the J gene end by 4 bases; junction bases not matched to a gene: 8. The CDR3 sequence is CASSPWTGAVTGELFF. The CDR3 nucleotides read TGTGCCAGCAGCCCCTGGACAGGGGCGGTCACCGGGGAGCTGTTTTTT.

This sequence joins TRBV27 and TRBJ1-5; the D gene is possibly TRBD1 (5 bases). CDR3 length: 14 amino acids. Germline V gene lookup returns CDR1 MNHEY and CDR2 SMNVEV (reference sequence). Deletions cut 3 bases from V and 3 bases from J, with 9 bases between. Written as DNA, the CDR3 is TGTGCCAGCAGTTTTGGGGGATTCAATCAGCCCCAGCATTTT. This encodes CASSFGGFNQPQHF.

V is TRBV6-2 or TRBV6-3 and J is TRBJ1-6; a possible D gene is TRBD1 (5 bases). The CDR3 has 14 residues. Trimming took off 2 bases at V and 6 bases at J, with 8 bases between the two ends. Germline V CDR1 and CDR2: MNHEY, SVGEGT. The CDR3 nucleotides read TGTGCCAGCAGTTACGTGGGGCCTAATTCACCCCTCCACTTT. Its translation is CASSYVGPNSPLHF.

The chain links TRBV5-4 to TRBJ2-7, with 8 bases fitting TRBD2. V was pared by 3 bases and J by 4 bases, with 6 bases of the junction left unmatched. The CDR3 spans 14 residues. Germline values: CDR1 SGHNT, CDR2 YYREEE (reference sequence). CDR3 in DNA: TGTGCCAGCAGCTCCTCCGGGACTAGATACGAGCAGTACTTC. It translates to CASSSSGTRYEQYF.

V usage is TRBV2 and J usage is TRBJ1-4; D not certain. V was clipped by 3 bases and J by 7 bases, with 15 bases between them. Germline CDR1 and CDR2: SNHLY and FYNNEI. The CDR3 is 15 amino acids. CDR3 DNA sequence: TGTGCCAGCAGTGATAGTGGACTGGAGGGTGAAAAACTGTTTTTT. It translates to CASSDSGLEGEKLFF.

This chain joins TRBV12-3 or TRBV12-4 and TRBJ2-3; D ambiguous. The CDR3 is made up of 13 amino acids. The ends were cut back, 3 bases at V and 6 bases at J, with 10 bases in the middle. CDR3 bases: TGTGCCAGCAGTTTTGGGGATGGGGATACGCAGTATTTT. Residues: CASSFGDGDTQYF.

The chain has TRBV13 and TRBJ2-7; maybe TRBD1 (6 bases). Trimming cost V 5 bases and J 5 bases, with 16 bases left between them. Germline V gene sequence: CDR1 PRHDT, CDR2 FYEKMQ (reference sequence). This CDR3 is 14 amino acids long. The CDR3 is CASSNRVLIHEQYF. The CDR3 DNA follows: TGTGCCAGCAGCAACAGGGTATTGATCCACGAGCAGTACTTC.

The gene calls are TRBV6-2 or TRBV6-3 and TRBJ2-3; 7 bases fit TRBD2. The CDR3 contains 16 residues. V shed 5 bases, J shed 1 base, and the junction held 9 bases outside the gene matches. The germline V gene encodes CDR1 MNHEY and CDR2 SVGEGT. The CDR3: CASSAPGGGRTDTQYF. Here the CDR3 DNA reads TGTGCCAGCAGTGCTCCTGGCGGGGGACGCACAGATACGCAGTATTTT.

V is TRBV6-1 and J is TRBJ1-1, with a possible D match to TRBD1 (5 bases). Germline V gene data show CDR1 as MNHNS and CDR2 as SASEGT. Trimming cost V 1 base and J 6 bases, with 15 bases left between them. This CDR3 contains 15 residues. The CDR3 loop is CASSEGGRVPAEAFF. Written as DNA, the CDR3 is TGTGCCAGCAGTGAAGGGGGCAGGGTACCCGCTGAAGCTTTCTTT.

This clone is medium-sized. This chain links TRBV4-2 with TRBJ2-7; tentative D call: TRBD2 (6 bases). Trimming removed 0 bases from V and 5 bases from J, with 11 bases in between. Germline CDR1 LGHNA, CDR2 YNFKEQ. The CDR3 spans 14 residues. The CDR3 DNA reads TGTGCCAGCAGCCAAGATATGGAGGGCAACGAGCAGTACTTC. Encoded protein: CASSQDMEGNEQYF.

V and J are TRBV25-1 and TRBJ1-1, with a weak D call TRBD1 (6 bases). Germline CDR1 and CDR2: MGHDK and SYGVNS. Trimming left V 4 bases short and J 6 bases short, with 27 bases between. The CDR3 has 18 amino acids. CDR3 region: CASSVFPGGSGLGPEAFF. In nucleotides, the CDR3 is TGTGCCAGCAGTGTCTTCCCGGGGGGCAGCGGACTCGGGCCTGAAGCTTTCTTT.

The J gene is TRBJ2-5, the V gene TRBV15; 8 bases align to TRBD2. This CDR3 region has 15 residues. Germline CDR1 reads LNHNV; CDR2 reads YYDKDF (reference sequence). V was pared by 0 bases and J by 4 bases, with 4 bases of the junction left unmatched. DNA of the CDR3: TGTGCCACCAGCAGAGATTCGGGGGGGCTAGAGACCCAGTACTTC. Encoded protein: CATSRDSGGLETQYF.

The chain couples TRBV6-5 to TRBJ1-1; D possibly corresponds to TRBD1 (5 bases). With 7 bases removed from V and 4 bases from J, the gap between germline ends came to 13 bases. There are 13 residues in the CDR3. Germline V gene sequence: CDR1 MNHEY, CDR2 SVGAGI. The CDR3 loop is CASIMTQGTEAFF. For the CDR3, the DNA is TGTGCCAGCATCATGACCCAGGGCACTGAAGCTTTCTTT.

The rearrangement links TRBV19 to TRBJ2-7; D perhaps matches TRBD2 (6 bases). V dropped 4 bases and J dropped 0 bases, with 16 bases sitting between them. Germline-derived CDR1 and CDR2 are LNHDA and SQIVND (reference sequence). The CDR3 extends over 16 amino acids. In nucleotides, the CDR3 is TGTGCCAGTAGTACCCCCCGAGAGGGAGGCTCCTACGAGCAGTACTTC. Translated: CASSTPREGGSYEQYF.

CDR3 nucleotide sequence: TGTGCCTGGAGCCGCGTTTGGGCAGCCAAGACCGAGCAGTACTTC. Translated, it gives CAWSRVWAAKTEQYF. J is TRBJ2-7 and V is TRBV30; no reliable D call. Trimming pared 3 bases from V and 6 bases from J, leaving 21 bases between. The germline gives CDR1 GTSNPN, CDR2 SVGIG (reference sequence). The CDR3 has 15 residues.

This sequence joins TRBV3-1 (or the pseudogene TRBV3-2) and TRBJ2-5; weak D call: TRBD1 (5 bases). Deletions cut 0 bases from V and 5 bases from J, with 13 bases between. Germline-derived CDR1 and CDR2 are LGHDT and YNNKEL (reference sequence). This CDR3 region has 15 residues. In DNA form, the CDR3 reads TGTGCCAGCAGCCAAGATCAAGGGGTCGGGGAGACCCAGTACTTC. This sequence encodes CASSQDQGVGETQYF.

The V call is TRBV6-4, the J call TRBJ2-1, with TRBD2 matching over 8 bases. V gave up 2 bases and J gave up 7 bases; unmatched junction bases: 7. Germline V gives CDR1 MRHNA, CDR2 SNTAGT. CDR3 length: 15 amino acids. The CDR3 sequence: CASSDRSGNMNEQFF. For the CDR3, the DNA is TGTGCCAGCAGTGACCGTAGCGGGAACATGAATGAGCAGTTCTTC.